This entry concerns a single T cell receptor beta chain. Antigen: not known. This entry belongs to a study of cytomegalovirus exposure and HLA in healthy donors. General observations from the study: Cytomegalovirus status was reportedly diagnosed by the classifier with high sensitivity and specificity.

The CDR3 loop spans 14 amino acids. Trimming shortened V by 5 bases and J by 1 base, and 11 bases separated the two germline ends. Germline lookup yields CDR1 SGHVS and CDR2 FQNEAQ. Sequenced by immunoSEQ multiplex PCR; TCRdb stores in-frame clones only, minus some. The table has approximately 300,000 clones, more than 80% seen once. The chain recombines TRBV7-8 with TRBJ1-1, with a possible D match to TRBD1 (5 bases). Material: PBMCs. The clonotype was recovered from a woman aged 18-29 years in good health and CMV-seronegative. The CDR3 loop is CASSRGHSNTEAFF. DNA of the CDR3: TGTGCCAGCAGCAGAGGACACTCGAACACTGAAGCTTTCTTT.